Following are 21 T cell receptor beta chains from one sample sequenced in a study of blood T cell repertoires in COVID-19 (dated by TCRdb to about 2020). Libraries were constructed by the immunoSEQ multiplex PCR assay. What TCRdb holds here is the immuneACCESS table cut down to in-frame rearrangements. Part of the clones is not present; checked against another copy, under half of the missing clones reflect an unresolved V gene, and the others are unexplained. The sample records more than 250,000 clones, around 82% of which are singletons. Roughly 1.1% of the sample is held by the ten biggest clonotypes. The sample was peripheral blood. Every receptor here comes from a woman between 45 and 65 years old with acute or convalescent COVID-19.

The J gene is TRBJ1-3, the V gene TRBV30; 9 nucleotides match TRBD1. CDR1 and CDR2 from the germline V gene are GTSNPN and SVGIG (reference sequence). The length of the CDR3 is 13 residues. V gave up 4 bases and J gave up 9 bases; unmatched junction bases: 7. CDR3 sequence (DNA): TGTGCCTGGAACCCCGGGACAGGGAGCACCATATATTTT. This encodes CAWNPGTGSTIYF.

This CDR3 is CASSQDSRNEKLFF. The CDR3 nucleotides read TGTGCCAGCAGCCAAGATTCCAGAAATGAAAAACTGTTTTTT. The chain employs TRBV4-2 and TRBJ1-4; no reliable D call. Trimming took off 0 bases at V and 5 bases at J, with 7 bases between the two ends. The CDR3 has 14 residues. Germline V lookup: CDR1 LGHNA, CDR2 YNFKEQ.

The chain is built from TRBV30 and TRBJ1-2; 7 positions agree with TRBD1. Germline-derived CDR1 and CDR2 are GTSNPN and SVGIG (reference sequence). V dropped 5 bases and J dropped 4; count of bases not matched to a gene: 1. This CDR3 is built from 11 residues. CDR3 loop: CAWGDSYGYTF. The CDR3 DNA reads TGTGCCTGGGGGGACAGCTATGGCTACACCTTC. Filled out from reference TRBV30 and TRBJ1-2, the complete variable domain reads SQTIHQWPATLVQPVGSPLSLECTVEGTSNPNLYWYRQAAGRGLQLLFYSVGIGQISSEVPQNLSASRPQDRQFILSSKKLLLSDSGFYLCAWGDSYGYTFGSGTRLTVV.

The chain couples TRBV29-1 to TRBJ1-2; D gene uncertain. The germline CDR1 and CDR2 sequences are SQVTM and ANQGSEA. Trimming cost V 0 bases and J 7 bases, with 12 bases left between them. CDR3 length: 13 residues. The CDR3 here is CSVEDLFSVGYTF. In DNA form, the CDR3 reads TGCAGCGTTGAAGACCTCTTCAGTGTTGGCTACACCTTC.

The rearrangement joins TRBV7-9 to TRBJ1-2, with a tentative D call TRBD1 (6 bases). Germline V gene data show CDR1 as SEHNR and CDR2 as FQNEAQ (reference sequence). The CDR3 runs to 14 residues. V shed 4 bases and J shed 2 bases, with 11 bases lying between them. CDR3 DNA sequence: TGTGCCAGCAGCTCACGGACAGCAAACTATGGCTACACCTTC. It specifies CASSSRTANYGYTF.

This clone was counted only a few times. J is TRBJ1-5 and V is TRBV18; D is perhaps TRBD1 (6 bases). The ends were cut back, 2 bases at V and 4 bases at J, with 15 bases in the middle. CDR1 is KGHSH, CDR2 LQKENI, per germline. The CDR3 is 16 amino acids. CDR3 protein: CASSPEQQGMNQPQHF. The CDR3 nucleotides are TGTGCCAGCTCACCAGAACAACAGGGAATGAATCAGCCCCAGCATTTT.

V and J are TRBV27 and TRBJ1-5; 7 positions match TRBD1. The CDR3 has 14 amino acids. The V gene's germline CDR1 is MNHEY and CDR2 SMNVEV (reference sequence). The V gene end was trimmed by 3 bases and the J gene end by 6 bases; junction bases not matched to a gene: 5. The CDR3 loop is CASSFDRESQPQHF. The DNA of the CDR3 is TGTGCCAGCAGTTTCGACAGGGAGAGTCAGCCCCAGCATTTT.

This chain uses TRBV4-1 with TRBJ1-1; TRBD1 matches at 7 bases. This CDR3 contains 15 residues. CDR1 MGHRA and CDR2 YSYEKL come from the germline V gene. With V trimmed by 0 bases and J by 8 bases, 9 bases remained unmatched. The CDR3 DNA is TGCGCCAGCAGCCAAGAAGGGGGCGCATCCATGGAAGCTTTCTTT. Translation gives CASSQEGGASMEAFF.

J is TRBJ1-5 and V is TRBV6-5; D is ambiguous. Trimming cost V 6 bases and J 0 bases, with 12 bases left between them. CDR1 is MNHEY, CDR2 SVGAGI, per germline. CDR3 length: 15 amino acids. This CDR3 is CASRMDGNSNQPQHF. The CDR3 nucleotides read TGTGCCAGCAGGATGGACGGGAATAGCAATCAGCCCCAGCATTTT.

In its sample, this clone was seen a few times. The V and J genes are TRBV4-3 and TRBJ2-1, with 9 bases identical to TRBD2. The CDR3 covers 15 residues. Losses at the gene ends were 1 base for V and 7 bases for J; bases not matched to a gene: 5. Germline V gene lookup returns CDR1 LGHNA and CDR2 YSLEER. For the CDR3, the DNA is TGCGCCAGCAGCCAAGCGGCTAGCGGGGAAAATGAGCAGTTCTTC. It encodes CASSQAASGENEQFF.

This rearrangement joins TRBV18 to TRBJ2-2, with 7 bases fitting TRBD2. J was trimmed by 6 bases and V by 2 bases; bases with no gene match: 6. Germline V CDR1 and CDR2: KGHSH, LQKENI. This CDR3 comprises 15 residues. The CDR3, as DNA: TGTGCCAGCTCACCAGATGCGGGAGCGTCCGGGGAGCTGTTTTTT. Amino acids: CASSPDAGASGELFF. Complete variable domain (other parts from reference TRBV18 and TRBJ2-2): NAGVMQNPRHLVRRRGQEARLRCSPMKGHSHVYWYRQLPEEGLKFMVYLQKENIIDESGMPKERFSAEFPKEGPSILRIQQVVRGDSAAYFCASSPDAGASGELFFGEGSRLTVL.

The chain carries TRBV5-1 and TRBJ1-1; 7 bases map to TRBD1. The CDR3 covers 14 residues. Germline V gene data show CDR1 as SGHRS and CDR2 as YFSETQ. Trimming at V came to 4 bases and at J to 6 bases, leaving 9 bases not matched to a gene. The CDR3 is CASSELQGRAEAFF. Here the CDR3 DNA reads TGCGCCAGCAGCGAGCTACAGGGGAGAGCTGAAGCTTTCTTT.

The chain carries TRBV2 and TRBJ1-6; D unclear. The CDR3 loop spans 11 amino acids. Per the germline V gene, CDR1 is SNHLY and CDR2 is FYNNEI. Deletions cut 7 bases from V and 10 bases from J, with 8 bases between. CDR3 sequence: CASTRVSPLHF. The CDR3 DNA is TGTGCCAGCACCCGGGTCTCACCCCTCCACTTT.

The V and J genes are TRBV29-1 and TRBJ1-2; D ambiguous. Germline loops: CDR1 SQVTM, CDR2 ANQGSEA. The CDR3 is 12 amino acids. V lost 6 bases to trimming and J lost 11 bases, with 19 bases between them. The CDR3 here is CSVVAGAWMYTF. CDR3 sequence (DNA): TGCAGCGTCGTCGCAGGTGCTTGGATGTACACCTTC.

V and J are TRBV7-6 and TRBJ2-3; 8 bases agree with TRBD2. V trimming: 3 bases; J trimming: 6 bases; junction bases outside the gene matches: 8. The CDR3 covers 15 residues. Looked up from germline, CDR1 is SGHVS and CDR2 is FNYEAQ. The CDR3 spells CASSFSGGEGDTQYF. CDR3 nucleotides: TGTGCCAGCAGCTTCTCGGGGGGGGAAGGGGATACGCAGTATTTT.

The sample holds a few counts of this clone. The J gene is TRBJ1-6, the V gene TRBV20-1; maybe TRBD1 (6 bases). The CDR3 runs 15 residues. Germline-derived CDR1 and CDR2 are DFQATT and SNEGSKA (reference sequence). The V end lost 3 bases, the J end lost 0 bases, and 9 bases lay between the germline ends. The CDR3 DNA follows: TGCAGTGCTAGTGTGGACAGCTCCTATAATTCACCCCTCCACTTT. Encoded protein: CSASVDSSYNSPLHF.

The CDR3 is CASKWTGLSDEQFF. CDR3 nucleotides: TGTGCCAGCAAATGGACAGGGCTTTCTGATGAGCAGTTCTTC. The chain uses TRBV6-5 and TRBJ2-1; 8 bases are shared with TRBD1. The junction had 10 bases not matched to a gene; V was cut back by 7 bases and J by 8 bases. The CDR3 is 14 residues long. Per germline, CDR1 MNHEY and CDR2 SVGAGI.

The CDR3 reads CASSRTGDYGYTF. In nucleotides, the CDR3 is TGTGCCAGCAGCCGCACAGGGGACTATGGCTACACCTTC. The V and J genes are TRBV7-2 and TRBJ1-2; 7 bases are a match to TRBD1. Germline V gives CDR1 SGHTA, CDR2 FQGNSA. Losses at the gene ends were 5 bases for V and 3 bases for J; bases not matched to a gene: 3. The CDR3 contains 13 residues.

The gene calls are TRBV7-8 and TRBJ1-4, with D possibly TRBD1 on 5 matching bases. Between the trimmed V and J ends, which lost 3 bases and 7 bases, there was a span of 6 bases. The germline CDR1 and CDR2 sequences are SGHVS and FQNEAQ. The CDR3 runs to 12 residues. Written as DNA, the CDR3 is TGTGCCAGCAGCTTGCAGGGTGAAAAACTGTTTTTT. This gives the protein CASSLQGEKLFF.

V usage is TRBV2 and J usage is TRBJ1-4; TRBD1 is a possible D gene (6 bases). The CDR3 contains 15 residues. Trimming stripped 7 bases from V and 3 bases from J, with 15 bases between. CDR1 and CDR2 from the germline V gene are SNHLY and FYNNEI. The CDR3 bases are TGTGCCAGCAATCCGGTGACAGGCCCTAATGAAAAACTGTTTTTT. Protein: CASNPVTGPNEKLFF.

The chain employs TRBV6-6 and TRBJ2-1, with TRBD1 identical over 10 bases. Trimming took 4 bases from V and 7 from J; bases not matched to a gene: 7. This CDR3 spans 15 amino acids. Germline V CDR1 and CDR2: MNHNY, SVGAGI (reference sequence). The CDR3 sequence: CASSSDRGRSNEQFF. In DNA, the CDR3 is TGTGCCAGCAGTTCCGACAGGGGGCGGAGTAATGAGCAGTTCTTC.